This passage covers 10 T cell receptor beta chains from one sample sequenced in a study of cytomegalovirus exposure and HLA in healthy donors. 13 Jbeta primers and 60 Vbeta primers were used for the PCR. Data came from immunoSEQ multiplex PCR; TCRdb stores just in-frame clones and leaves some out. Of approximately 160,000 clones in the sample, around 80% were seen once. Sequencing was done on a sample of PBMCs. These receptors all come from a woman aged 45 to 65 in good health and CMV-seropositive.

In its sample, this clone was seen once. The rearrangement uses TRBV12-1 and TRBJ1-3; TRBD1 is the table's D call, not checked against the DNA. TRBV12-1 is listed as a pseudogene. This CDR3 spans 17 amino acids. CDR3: CASSFMGQSFSGNTIYF. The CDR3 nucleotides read TGTGCCAGCAGCTTTATGGGACAGTCCTTCTCTGGAAACACCATATATTTT.

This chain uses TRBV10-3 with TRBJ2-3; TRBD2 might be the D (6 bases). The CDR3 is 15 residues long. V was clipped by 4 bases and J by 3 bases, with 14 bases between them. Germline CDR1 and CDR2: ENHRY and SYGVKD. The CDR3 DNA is TGTGCCATCAGTGGGGACTCCCTTGGGACAGATACGCAGTATTTT. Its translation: CAISGDSLGTDTQYF.

The CDR3 loop is CASTTPGVPEAFF. CDR3 sequence (DNA): TGTGCCAGCACAACCCCAGGGGTTCCTGAAGCTTTCTTT. V is TRBV6-5 and J is TRBJ1-1; D possibly corresponds to TRBD1 (6 bases). V was cut by 7 bases and J by 6 bases, with 15 bases left in between. Per germline, CDR1 MNHEY and CDR2 SVGAGI. The CDR3 spans 13 residues.

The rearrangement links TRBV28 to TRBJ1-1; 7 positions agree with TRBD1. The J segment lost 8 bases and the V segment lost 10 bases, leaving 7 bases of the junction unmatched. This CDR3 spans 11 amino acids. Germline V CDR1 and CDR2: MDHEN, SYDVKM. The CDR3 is CAILGDSEAFF. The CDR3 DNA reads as TGTGCCATCCTAGGGGACAGCGAAGCTTTCTTT.

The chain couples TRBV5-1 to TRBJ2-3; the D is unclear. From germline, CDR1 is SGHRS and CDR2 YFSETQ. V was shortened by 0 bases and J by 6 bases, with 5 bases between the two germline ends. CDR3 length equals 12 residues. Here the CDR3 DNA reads TGCGCCAGCAGCTTGGGGAGTGATACGCAGTATTTT. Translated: CASSLGSDTQYF.

The CDR3 here is CASSRSGNTEAFF. The CDR3 DNA sequence: TGTGCCAGCAGCAGATCAGGGAACACTGAAGCTTTCTTT. This chain connects TRBV7-2 to TRBJ1-1; D not certain. This CDR3 comprises 13 residues. V was cut by 5 bases and J by 1 base, with 8 bases left in between. The germline V gene encodes CDR1 SGHTA and CDR2 FQGNSA. Full variable domain (remainder filled in from reference TRBV7-2 and TRBJ1-1): GAGVSQSPSNKVTEKGKDVELRCDPISGHTALYWYRQSLGQGLEFLIYFQGNSAPDKSGLPSDRFSAERTGGSVSTLTIQRTQQEDSAVYLCASSRSGNTEAFFGQGTRLTVV.

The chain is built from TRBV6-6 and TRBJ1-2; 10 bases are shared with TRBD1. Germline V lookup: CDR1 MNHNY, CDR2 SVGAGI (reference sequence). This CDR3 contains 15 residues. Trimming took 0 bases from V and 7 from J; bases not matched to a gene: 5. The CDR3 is CASSYSGQGISGYTF. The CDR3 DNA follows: TGTGCCAGCAGTTACTCGGGACAGGGGATCTCTGGCTACACCTTC.

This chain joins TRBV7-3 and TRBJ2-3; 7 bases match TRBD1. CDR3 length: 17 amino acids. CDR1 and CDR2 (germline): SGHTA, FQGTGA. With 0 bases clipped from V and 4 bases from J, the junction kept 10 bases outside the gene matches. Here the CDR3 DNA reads TGTGCCAGCAGCTTAACTCTCGCTAGACAGGGTGCAGATACGCAGTATTTT. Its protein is CASSLTLARQGADTQYF. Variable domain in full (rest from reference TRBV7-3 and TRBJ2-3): GAGVSQTPSNKVTEKGKYVELRCDPISGHTALYWYRQSLGQGPEFLIYFQGTGAADDSGLPNDRFFAVRPEGSVSTLKIQRTERGDSAVYLCASSLTLARQGADTQYFGPGTRLTVL.

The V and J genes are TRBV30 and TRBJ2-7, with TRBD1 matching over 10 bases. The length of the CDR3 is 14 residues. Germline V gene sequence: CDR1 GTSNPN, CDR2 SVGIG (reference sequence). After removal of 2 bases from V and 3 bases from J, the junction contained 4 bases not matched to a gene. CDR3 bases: TGTGCCTGGAGTACTGGACAGGGGGGCTACGAGCAGTACTTC. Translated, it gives CAWSTGQGGYEQYF.

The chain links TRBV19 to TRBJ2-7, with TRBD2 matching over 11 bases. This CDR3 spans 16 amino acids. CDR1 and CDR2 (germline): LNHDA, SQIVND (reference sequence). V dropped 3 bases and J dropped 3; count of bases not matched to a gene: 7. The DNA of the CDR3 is TGTGCCAGTAGTATGGAGAGACTAGCGGGACGCTACGAGCAGTACTTC. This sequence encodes CASSMERLAGRYEQYF.